These 21 T cell receptor beta chains originate from one sample sequenced in a study of regulatory T cells in long-lasting Graves disease. CDR3 regions were amplified by Arm-PCR using iRepertoire HTBI primers to build TCR beta libraries. TCRdb fed the multiplex PCR reads into MiXCR, producing one record per CDR3 protein. The data contain 360,000 or so distinct CDR3 sequences, around 15% of them singletons. The time point: newly diagnosed GD, antithyroid drugs for less than 3 months. The TCR library was made from RNA extracted from PBMCs. Another study also made use of these data, one on T cells in Graves' hyperthyroidism and ophthalmopathy.

The sequences come from peripheral blood mononuclear cells (PBMCs), collected at new diagnosis, from a patient treated with antithyroid drugs. The source of these receptors is a woman aged 18-35 years with Graves disease.

This clonotype was recorded at least ten times. This chain connects TRBV24-1 to TRBJ2-5; 10 bases map to TRBD2. J was trimmed by 2 bases and V by 4 bases; bases with no gene match: 3. CDR3 length: 15 residues. CDR1 KGHDR and CDR2 SFDVKD come from the germline V gene. CDR3 in amino acids: CATSDRTSGQETQYF. For the CDR3, the DNA is TGTGCCACCAGTGACCGGACTAGCGGTCAAGAGACCCAGTACTTC.

This chain connects TRBV28 to TRBJ2-6, with a weak D call TRBD1 (5 bases). Germline assignment: CDR1 MDHEN and CDR2 SYDVKM. Between the trimmed V and J ends, which lost 1 base and 0 bases, there was a span of 7 bases. This CDR3 region has 16 residues. CDR3 sequence (DNA): TGTGCCAGCAGTTTATATCAGGGCTCTGGGGCCAACGTCCTGACTTTC. This translates into CASSLYQGSGANVLTF.

The V and J genes are TRBV9 and TRBJ1-2, with a weak D call TRBD1 (5 bases). Germline assignment: CDR1 SGDLS and CDR2 YYNGEE. The CDR3 covers 13 residues. The V gene lost 0 bases and the J gene lost 10 bases, with 13 bases spanning the gap. The CDR3 spells CASSVAGDGAYTF. CDR3 coding DNA: TGTGCCAGCAGCGTAGCTGGGGATGGGGCCTACACCTTC.

This clonotype was observed at least ten times. V gene TRBV20-1 combines with J gene TRBJ1-1; a possible D gene is TRBD1 (6 bases). Trimming left V 0 bases short and J 4 bases short, with 15 bases between. CDR1 and CDR2 (germline): DFQATT, SNEGSKA (reference sequence). CDR3 length equals 15 residues. The CDR3 loop reads CSARDPTGGVTEAFF. CDR3 coding DNA: TGCAGTGCTAGAGATCCGACCGGGGGCGTCACTGAAGCTTTCTTT.

Many counts were recorded for this clonotype. This chain links TRBV11-2 with TRBJ2-2; D not certain. Germline V gene lookup returns CDR1 SGHAT and CDR2 FQNNGV. The CDR3 length is 14 residues. Trimming stripped 1 base from V and 7 bases from J, with 10 bases between. The CDR3 DNA is TGTGCCAGCAGCTTAGGGGGAAACGGCGGGGAGCTGTTTTTT. This codes for CASSLGGNGGELFF.

This chain links TRBV11-2 with TRBJ1-4, with TRBD1 identical over 8 bases. Germline V gene sequence: CDR1 SGHAT, CDR2 FQNNGV. The junction had 3 bases not matched to a gene; V was cut back by 4 bases and J by 5 bases. CDR3 size: 14 residues. Here the CDR3 reads CASSSQGGNEKLFF. DNA for the CDR3: TGTGCCAGCAGCTCACAGGGGGGGAATGAAAAACTGTTTTTT. The whole variable domain, remainder taken from reference TRBV11-2 and TRBJ1-4, is EAGVAQSPRYKIIEKRQSVAFWCNPISGHATLYWYQQILGQGPKLLIQFQNNGVVDDSQLPKDRFSAERLKGVDSTLKIQPAKLEDSAVYLCASSSQGGNEKLFFGSGTQLSVL.

At least ten counts were recorded for this clonotype. The rearrangement links TRBV11-2 to TRBJ1-1; D might be TRBD1 (6 bases). V lost 2 bases and J lost 1, with 14 bases in between. The CDR3 length is 16 residues. Germline V gene sequence: CDR1 SGHAT, CDR2 FQNNGV. CDR3 residues: CASSLRPATGNTEAFF. For the CDR3, the DNA is TGTGCCAGCAGCTTACGCCCCGCGACAGGGAACACTGAAGCTTTCTTT.

This clonotype was recorded many times. The gene calls are TRBV28 and TRBJ2-1; 12 nucleotides line up with TRBD2. The length of the CDR3 is 15 residues. In germline, CDR1 is MDHEN, CDR2 SYDVKM. The V and J ends lost 5 bases and 8 bases, in that order; junction bases with no gene match: 7. The CDR3: CASSPPSGRAHEQFF. The CDR3 region has the DNA TGTGCCAGCAGTCCCCCTAGCGGGAGGGCGCATGAGCAGTTCTTC.

The V gene is TRBV29-1, the J gene TRBJ1-1; a possible D gene is TRBD1 (6 bases). Trimming cost V 5 bases and J 0 bases, with 10 bases left between them. Germline lookup yields CDR1 SQVTM and CDR2 ANQGSEA. The CDR3 covers 13 residues. Here the CDR3 reads CSVHGQMNTEAFF. CDR3 nucleotides: TGCAGCGTTCACGGACAGATGAACACTGAAGCTTTCTTT.

This clonotype was counted at least ten times. The chain joins TRBV20-1 to TRBJ2-7, with D uncertain. The germline V and J ends were trimmed by 3 bases and 6 bases, with 12 bases remaining between them. The CDR3 contains 12 residues. Germline lookup yields CDR1 DFQATT and CDR2 SNEGSKA (reference sequence). CDR3 nucleotide sequence: TGCAGTGCTAGGGATGGGCGGCCCGAGCAGTACTTC. Protein sequence: CSARDGRPEQYF.

Many counts were recorded for this clonotype. The V call is TRBV5-8, the J call TRBJ1-2; possible D gene TRBD1, 6 bases. V dropped 4 bases and J dropped 7 bases, with 14 bases sitting between them. From germline, CDR1 is SGHTS and CDR2 YDEGEE. CDR3 size: 13 residues. The CDR3 DNA reads as TGTGCCAGCAGCCCGACAGGAGTCGTTGGCTACACCTTC. Protein sequence: CASSPTGVVGYTF.

This sequence joins TRBV2 and TRBJ2-1; D tentatively fits TRBD1 or TRBD2 (6 bases each). V lost 7 bases, J lost 9 bases, and 13 bases lay in between. The CDR3 contains 12 residues. Germline-derived CDR1 and CDR2 are SNHLY and FYNNEI. The CDR3 reads CASTEGGGEQFF. The CDR3 DNA reads TGTGCCAGCACCGAAGGGGGAGGTGAGCAGTTCTTC.

This clonotype has a handful of counts. The rearrangement uses TRBV6-2 or TRBV6-3 and TRBJ1-6; TRBD1 matches at 8 bases. The V gene's germline CDR1 is MNHEY and CDR2 SVGEGT. After removal of 2 bases from V and 8 bases from J, the junction contained 2 bases not matched to a gene. This CDR3 has 14 amino acids. The CDR3 protein is CASSYLQGDSPLHF. The CDR3 DNA sequence: TGTGCCAGCAGTTACCTACAGGGGGATTCACCCCTCCACTTT.

In its sample, this clonotype was seen many times. The chain links TRBV4-1 to TRBJ1-1, with D perhaps TRBD1 (5 bases). The CDR3 spans 12 residues. Germline V gene lookup returns CDR1 MGHRA and CDR2 YSYEKL. The V end was cut by 4 bases, the J end by 7 bases, with 10 bases between. The CDR3 region has the DNA TGCGCCAGCAGCCTATGGGGCATTGAAGCTTTCTTT. It encodes CASSLWGIEAFF.

This clonotype turned up a few times. The rearrangement joins TRBV19 to TRBJ1-6; no reliable D call. Trimming cost V 5 bases and J 6 bases, with 14 bases left between them. CDR3 length: 15 residues. Germline CDR1 and CDR2: LNHDA and SQIVND (reference sequence). The CDR3 region has the DNA TGTGCCAGTAGTTGGTCCGGGGATGCTAATTCACCCCTCCACTTT. It translates to CASSWSGDANSPLHF. The whole variable domain, remainder taken from reference TRBV19 and TRBJ1-6, is DGGITQSPKYLFRKEGQNVTLSCEQNLNHDAMYWYRQDPGQGLRLIYYSQIVNDFQKGDIAEGYSVSREKKESFPLTVTSAQKNPTAFYLCASSWSGDANSPLHFGNGTRLTVT.

This clonotype appeared many times. The rearrangement uses TRBV6-5 and TRBJ2-5, with 9 bases identical to TRBD2. V lost 4 bases and J lost 5; bases outside the gene matches: 8. CDR3 length equals 15 residues. CDR1 is MNHEY, CDR2 SVGAGI, per germline. The CDR3 loop reads CASSSLAGGLETQYF. In nucleotides, the CDR3 is TGTGCCAGCAGTTCCCTGGCGGGGGGGCTGGAGACCCAGTACTTC.

This clonotype was seen more than once but under ten times. The chain recombines TRBV4-1 with TRBJ1-2, with 7 bases matching TRBD1. CDR3 length equals 15 residues. Germline CDR1 MGHRA, CDR2 YSYEKL. V was pared by 1 base and J by 3 bases, with 5 bases of the junction left unmatched. DNA of the CDR3: TGCGCCAGCAGCCAAGGAGGGAGGGGGCACTATGGCTACACCTTC. Residues: CASSQGGRGHYGYTF.

The chain combines TRBV5-8 with TRBJ2-3; TRBD2 agrees at 7 bases. The CDR3 runs 15 residues. The germline gives CDR1 SGHTS, CDR2 YDEGEE. V shed 4 bases and J 4 bases; nucleotides not matched to a gene: 9. CDR3 region: CASSHSGPSADTQYF. In DNA form, the CDR3 reads TGTGCCAGCAGCCATAGCGGGCCCTCCGCAGATACGCAGTATTTT.

A note on this clonotype: The junction does not match germline at one end; this may be a read error. This rearrangement joins TRBV10-3 to TRBJ2-1; D call uncertain. CDR1 is ENHRY, CDR2 SYGVKD, per germline. This CDR3 is 11 amino acids long. The chain's CDR3 is CASSLHNEQSF. CDR3 bases: TGTGCCAGCAGTCTCCACAATGAGCAGTCCTTC.

This clonotype was observed a handful of times. The rearrangement uses TRBV29-1 and TRBJ1-1; D ambiguous. CDR3 length: 12 residues. Germline lookup yields CDR1 SQVTM and CDR2 ANQGSEA. V was pared by 6 bases and J by 3 bases, with 11 bases between. CDR3: CSVAMGDTEAFF. The DNA of the CDR3 is TGCAGCGTAGCTATGGGCGACACTGAAGCTTTCTTT.

This clonotype was observed at least ten times. The genes are TRBV3-1 and TRBJ2-3; D call uncertain. Trimming removed 5 bases at V and 1 base at J, with 7 bases between. This CDR3 has 13 residues. From germline, CDR1 is LGHDT and CDR2 YNNKEL (reference sequence). The CDR3 sequence: CASSAPGTDTQYF. As DNA, the CDR3 is TGTGCCAGCAGCGCCCCTGGCACAGATACGCAGTATTTT.